The source of this T cell receptor beta chain is a study of regulatory T cells in long-lasting Graves disease. Study-level results: Whereas about a thousand public clonotypes were shared by new patients, persistent patients shared more, at a few thousand.

This clonotype has at least ten counts. The antigen remains undetermined. For TCR beta, libraries came from iRepertoire HTBI primers and Arm-PCR of CDR3 regions. Via MiXCR, TCRdb re-called the multiplex PCR reads, giving one row per CDR3 protein. In the table there are approximately 560,000 distinct CDR3 sequences, 15% to 20% of which are singletons. The time point was: newly diagnosed GD, antithyroid drugs for less than 3 months. Following extraction of RNA from PBMCs, that RNA was used to make the TCR library. Graves' disease diagnosis followed American Thyroid Association guidelines. V dropped 8 bases and J dropped 0 bases, with 10 bases sitting between them. Germline V lookup: CDR1 SNHLY, CDR2 FYNNEI. The CDR3 contains 13 residues. These same data were also listed under a study on T cells in Graves' hyperthyroidism and ophthalmopathy.

This receptor was taken from a man aged 18-30 years with Graves disease. V is TRBV2 and J is TRBJ1-1; D remains ambiguous. Material: peripheral blood mononuclear cells (PBMCs), obtained at new diagnosis, from a patient treated with antithyroid drugs. The CDR3 region is CASCSFMNTEAFF. CDR3 DNA sequence: TGTGCCAGCTGTTCGTTCATGAACACTGAAGCTTTCTTT.